This T cell receptor beta chain was documented in a study of blood T cell repertoires in COVID-19. Background on the study: Acute-phase and convalescent COVID-19 samples originated in the United States, Italy and Spain. T cells, B-cell-depleted T cells, or PBMCs supplied cDNA or gDNA.

Study processing details: For nucleated cells, counts were estimated from reference gene primer amplification. Profiled with immunoSEQ multiplex PCR; TCRdb holds only in-frame clones, not every one. V and J calls and clone size are as listed in that table; D and trimming were resolved from the DNA. In the table there are 200,000 to 250,000 clones, 70% to 90% of which are singletons. The sample comprised peripheral blood. This TCR was recovered from a woman in her 30s who had recovered from COVID-19.

As DNA, the CDR3 is TGTGCCAGTAGTTCCCCCGGGCCCCAGCATTTT. This sequence encodes CASSSPGPQHF. The chain is built from TRBV19 and TRBJ1-5; D is undetermined. Trimming left V 5 bases short and J 9 bases short, with 8 bases between. CDR3 length: 11 amino acids. Germline V gene lookup returns CDR1 LNHDA and CDR2 SQIVND (reference sequence).